This T cell receptor beta chain was found in a study of OX40 agonist ivuxolimab in advanced cancers. The CDR3 has 16 amino acids. Germline CDR1 reads SGHDT; CDR2 reads YYEEEE. Trimming at V came to 2 bases and at J to 8 bases, leaving 9 bases not matched to a gene. Clones were read by immunoSEQ multiplex PCR, and TCRdb kept only the in-frame ones, dropping some. This sample has approximately 54,000 clones, with more than 70% found just once. This rearrangement joins TRBV5-6 to TRBJ2-4; 11 nucleotides line up with TRBD2. The sequences come from CD4+ or CD8+ T cells sorted from blood, collected in a trial of the OX40 agonist ivuxolimab. The source is an adult with an advanced solid tumor such as melanoma, head and neck, liver or kidney cancer. CDR3 region: CASSLTSGSRGDIQYF. The DNA of the CDR3 is TGTGCCAGCAGCTTAACTAGCGGGAGTCGAGGGGACATTCAGTACTTC.